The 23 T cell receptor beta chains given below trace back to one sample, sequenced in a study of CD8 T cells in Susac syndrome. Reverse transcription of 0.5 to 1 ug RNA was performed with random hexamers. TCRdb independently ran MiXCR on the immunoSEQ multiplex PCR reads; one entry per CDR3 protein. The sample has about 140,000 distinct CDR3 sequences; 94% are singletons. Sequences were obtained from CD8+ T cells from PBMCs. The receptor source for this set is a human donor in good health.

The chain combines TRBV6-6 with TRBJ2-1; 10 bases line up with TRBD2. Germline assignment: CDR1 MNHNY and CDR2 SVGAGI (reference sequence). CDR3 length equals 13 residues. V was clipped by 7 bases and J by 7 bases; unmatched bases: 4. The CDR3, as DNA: TGTGCCAGCACTAGCGGGAGTATTAATGAGCAGTTCTTC. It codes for CASTSGSINEQFF.

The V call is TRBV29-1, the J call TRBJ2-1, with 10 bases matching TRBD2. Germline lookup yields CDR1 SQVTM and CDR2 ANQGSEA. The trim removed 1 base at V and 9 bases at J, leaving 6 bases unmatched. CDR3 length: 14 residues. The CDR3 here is CSVEVKLAGTEQFF. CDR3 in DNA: TGCAGCGTTGAAGTAAAACTAGCGGGGACTGAGCAGTTCTTC.

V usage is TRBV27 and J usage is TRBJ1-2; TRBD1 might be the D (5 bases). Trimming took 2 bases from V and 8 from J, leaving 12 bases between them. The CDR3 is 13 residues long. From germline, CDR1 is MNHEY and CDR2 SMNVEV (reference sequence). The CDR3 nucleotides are TGTGCCAGCAGTTTAATAGGGGATGGCGGCTACACCTTC. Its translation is CASSLIGDGGYTF.

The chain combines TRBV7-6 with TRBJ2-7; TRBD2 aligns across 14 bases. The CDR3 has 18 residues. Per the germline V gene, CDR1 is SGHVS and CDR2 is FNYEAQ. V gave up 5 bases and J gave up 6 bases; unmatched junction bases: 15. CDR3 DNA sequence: TGTGCCAGCAGCGCCGGGACAGCGGGACTAGCGGGAGCCGGCGAGCAGTACTTC. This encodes CASSAGTAGLAGAGEQYF.

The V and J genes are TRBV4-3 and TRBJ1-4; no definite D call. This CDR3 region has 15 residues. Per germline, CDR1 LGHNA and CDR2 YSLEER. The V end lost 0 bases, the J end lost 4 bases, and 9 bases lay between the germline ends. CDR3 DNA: TGCGCCAGCAGCCAAGAGTACACAAGTAATGAAAAACTGTTTTTT. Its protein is CASSQEYTSNEKLFF.

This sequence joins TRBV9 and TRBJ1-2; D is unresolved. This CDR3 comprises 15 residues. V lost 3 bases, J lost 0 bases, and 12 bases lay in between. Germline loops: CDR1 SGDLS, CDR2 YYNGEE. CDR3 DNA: TGTGCCAGCAGCGAGGGTCGGACGGCTAACTATGGCTACACCTTC. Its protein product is CASSEGRTANYGYTF. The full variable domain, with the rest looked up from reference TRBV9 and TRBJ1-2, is DSGVTQTPKHLITATGQRVTLRCSPRSGDLSVYWYQQSLDQGLQFLIQYYNGEERAKGNILERFSAQQFPDLHSELNLSSLELGDSALYFCASSEGRTANYGYTFGSGTRLTVV.

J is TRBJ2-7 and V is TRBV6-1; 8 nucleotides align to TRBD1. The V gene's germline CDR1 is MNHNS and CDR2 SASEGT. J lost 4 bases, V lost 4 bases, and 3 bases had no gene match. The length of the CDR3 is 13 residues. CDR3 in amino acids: CASSARTGYEQYF. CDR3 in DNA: TGTGCCAGCAGTGCTCGGACAGGGTACGAGCAGTACTTC.

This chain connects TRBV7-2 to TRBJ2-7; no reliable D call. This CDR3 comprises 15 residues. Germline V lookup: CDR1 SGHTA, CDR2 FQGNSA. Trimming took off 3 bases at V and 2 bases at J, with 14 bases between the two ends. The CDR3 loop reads CASSFTLSLTYEQYF. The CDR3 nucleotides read TGTGCCAGCAGCTTCACCCTCTCGCTGACCTACGAGCAGTACTTC.

This chain's CDR3 is CASSTTSGSGFPSTDTQYF. CDR3 nucleotide sequence: TGTGCCAGCAGCACGACTAGCGGGAGTGGTTTTCCTAGCACAGATACGCAGTATTTT. The chain carries TRBV7-9 and TRBJ2-3; 12 bases map to TRBD2. The CDR3 consists of 19 residues. The J segment lost 0 bases and the V segment lost 5 bases, leaving 12 bases of the junction unmatched. The germline V gene encodes CDR1 SEHNR and CDR2 FQNEAQ (reference sequence).

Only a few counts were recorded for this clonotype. CDR3 coding DNA: TGTGCCAGTAGTCCGCAAGCCTCCTACGAGCAGTACTTC. Translating it yields CASSPQASYEQYF. The chain links TRBV19 to TRBJ2-7; D not certain. The CDR3 covers 13 residues. CDR1 is LNHDA, CDR2 SQIVND, per germline (reference sequence). The ends were cut back, 5 bases at V and 0 bases at J, with 8 bases in the middle.

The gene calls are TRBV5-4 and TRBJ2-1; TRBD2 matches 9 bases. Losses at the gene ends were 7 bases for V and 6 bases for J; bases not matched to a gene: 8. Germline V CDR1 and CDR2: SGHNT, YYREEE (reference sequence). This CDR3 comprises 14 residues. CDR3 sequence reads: CASRQAGGSNEQFF. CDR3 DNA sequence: TGTGCCAGCCGGCAGGCGGGAGGGTCCAATGAGCAGTTCTTC.

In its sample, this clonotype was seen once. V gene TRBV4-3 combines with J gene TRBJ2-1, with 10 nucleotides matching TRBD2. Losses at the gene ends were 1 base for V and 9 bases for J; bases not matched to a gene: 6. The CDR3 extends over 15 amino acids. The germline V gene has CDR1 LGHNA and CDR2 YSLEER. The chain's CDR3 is CASSQGTAGGSEQFF. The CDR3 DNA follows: TGCGCCAGCAGCCAAGGAACAGCGGGGGGGAGTGAGCAGTTCTTC.

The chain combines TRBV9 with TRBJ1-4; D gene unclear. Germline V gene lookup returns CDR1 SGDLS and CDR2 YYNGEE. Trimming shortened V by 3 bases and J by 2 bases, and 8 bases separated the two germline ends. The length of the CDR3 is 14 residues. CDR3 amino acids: CASSALGTNEKLFF. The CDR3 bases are TGTGCCAGCAGCGCCTTGGGGACTAATGAAAAACTGTTTTTT.

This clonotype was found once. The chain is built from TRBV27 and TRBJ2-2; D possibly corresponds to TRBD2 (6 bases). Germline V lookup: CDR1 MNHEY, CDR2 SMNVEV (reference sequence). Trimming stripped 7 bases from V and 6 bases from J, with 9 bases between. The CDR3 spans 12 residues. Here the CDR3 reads CASTTGAGELFF. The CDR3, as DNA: TGTGCCAGCACGACGGGGGCCGGGGAGCTGTTTTTT.

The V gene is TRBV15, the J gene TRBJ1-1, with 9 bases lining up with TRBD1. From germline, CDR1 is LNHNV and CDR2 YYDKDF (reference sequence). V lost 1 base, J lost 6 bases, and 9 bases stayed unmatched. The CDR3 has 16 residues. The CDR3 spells CATSRGPGQGIPEAFF. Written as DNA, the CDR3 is TGTGCCACCAGCAGAGGACCGGGACAGGGTATCCCTGAAGCTTTCTTT. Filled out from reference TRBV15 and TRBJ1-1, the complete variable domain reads DAMVIQNPRYQVTQFGKPVTLSCSQTLNHNVMYWYQQKSSQAPKLLFHYYDKDFNNEADTPDNFQSRRPNTSFCFLDIRSPGLGDTAMYLCATSRGPGQGIPEAFFGQGTRLTVV.

This CDR3 is CASSTLGQPQHF. CDR3 nucleotide sequence: TGTGCCAGCAGTACCTTAGGGCAGCCCCAGCATTTT. V usage is TRBV27 and J usage is TRBJ1-5; D is ambiguous. Deletions cut 5 bases from V and 7 bases from J, with 9 bases between. CDR3 length: 12 amino acids. The V gene's germline CDR1 is MNHEY and CDR2 SMNVEV (reference sequence).

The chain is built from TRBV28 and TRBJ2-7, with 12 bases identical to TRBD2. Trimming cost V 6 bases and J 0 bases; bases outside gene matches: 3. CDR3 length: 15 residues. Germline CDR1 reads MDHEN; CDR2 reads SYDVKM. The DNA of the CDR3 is TGTGCCAGCAGCGGACTAGCGGGGCCCTCCTACGAGCAGTACTTC. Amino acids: CASSGLAGPSYEQYF.

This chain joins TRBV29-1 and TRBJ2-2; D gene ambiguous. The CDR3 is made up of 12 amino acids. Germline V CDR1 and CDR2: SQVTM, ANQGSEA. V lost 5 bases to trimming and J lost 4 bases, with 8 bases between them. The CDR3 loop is CSVRSSTGELFF. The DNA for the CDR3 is TGCAGCGTTAGGTCAAGCACCGGGGAGCTGTTTTTT.

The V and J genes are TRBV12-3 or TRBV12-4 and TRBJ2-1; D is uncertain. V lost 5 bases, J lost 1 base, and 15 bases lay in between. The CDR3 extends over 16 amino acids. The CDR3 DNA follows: TGTGCCAGCAGTCTCCTCGGACGTCCTTCCTACAATGAGCAGTTCTTC. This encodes CASSLLGRPSYNEQFF.

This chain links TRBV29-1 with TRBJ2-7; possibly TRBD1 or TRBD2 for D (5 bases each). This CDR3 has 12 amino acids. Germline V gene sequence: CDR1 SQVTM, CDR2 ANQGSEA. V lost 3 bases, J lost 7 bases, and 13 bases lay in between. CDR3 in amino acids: CSVDRGLGEQYF. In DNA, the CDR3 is TGCAGCGTTGACCGGGGCCTAGGAGAGCAGTACTTC.

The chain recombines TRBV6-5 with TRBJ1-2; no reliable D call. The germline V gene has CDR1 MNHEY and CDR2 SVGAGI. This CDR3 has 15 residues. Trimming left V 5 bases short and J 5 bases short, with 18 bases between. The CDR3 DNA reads TGTGCCAGCAGTGCTGCAGGCTCTTCGACGTATGGCTACACCTTC. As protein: CASSAAGSSTYGYTF.

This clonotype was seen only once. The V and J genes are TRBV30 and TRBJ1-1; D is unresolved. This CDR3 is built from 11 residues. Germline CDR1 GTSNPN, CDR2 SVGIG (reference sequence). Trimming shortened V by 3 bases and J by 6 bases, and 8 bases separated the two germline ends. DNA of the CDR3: TGTGCCTGGAGATTTCTATCTGAAGCTTTCTTT. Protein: CAWRFLSEAFF.

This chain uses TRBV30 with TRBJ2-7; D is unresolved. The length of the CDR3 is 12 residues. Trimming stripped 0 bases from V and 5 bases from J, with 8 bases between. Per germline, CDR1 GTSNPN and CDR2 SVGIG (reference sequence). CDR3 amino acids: CAWSVILHEQYF. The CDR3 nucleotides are TGTGCCTGGAGTGTAATTCTACACGAGCAGTACTTC. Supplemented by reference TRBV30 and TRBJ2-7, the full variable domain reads SQTIHQWPATLVQPVGSPLSLECTVEGTSNPNLYWYRQAAGRGLQLLFYSVGIGQISSEVPQNLSASRPQDRQFILSSKKLLLSDSGFYLCAWSVILHEQYFGPGTRLTVT.